A selection of T cell receptor beta chains follows, all from one sample in a study of CD8 T cells in ankylosing spondylitis. TCRdb independently ran MiXCR on the 5' RACE reads; one entry per CDR3 protein. This sample has more than 200,000 distinct CDR3 sequences, with approximately 24% found just once. What was sequenced was blood, either unsorted or a sorted T cell fraction (not recorded which). The receptor set was obtained from a male donor with ankylosing spondylitis or in good health (not recorded which). Each CDR3 is given without its conserved first and last residue. Only some rows state a clone size, as once, few, many or a class for expanded clones.

J gene: TRBJ2-3; V gene: TRBV25-1; clone size: -; CDR3 length: 14; CDR3 protein: ASSGPWDANTDTQY
J gene: TRBJ1-5; V gene: TRBV20-1; clone size: few; CDR3 length: 13; CDR3 protein: SARGVGYSNQPQH
J gene: TRBJ1-1; V gene: TRBV28; clone size: many; CDR3 length: 10; CDR3 protein: ASRQGGTEAF
J gene: TRBJ2-1; V gene: TRBV2; clone size: once; CDR3 length: 7; CDR3 protein: ASSDEQF
J gene: TRBJ2-7; V gene: TRBV29-1; clone size: few; CDR3 length: 12; CDR3 protein: SVRLAGAPYEQY
J gene: TRBJ2-2; V gene: TRBV11-3; clone size: many; CDR3 length: 12; CDR3 protein: ASKLTGHTGELF
J gene: TRBJ2-1; V gene: TRBV5-5; clone size: -; CDR3 length: 15; CDR3 protein: ASSLSYGGGSYNEQF
J gene: TRBJ2-2; V gene: TRBV4-1; clone size: -; CDR3 length: 15; CDR3 protein: ASSQRVPGSSTGELF
J gene: TRBJ2-1; V gene: TRBV20-1; clone size: -; CDR3 length: 12; CDR3 protein: SAGTGGARNEQF
J gene: TRBJ2-7; V gene: TRBV29-1; clone size: many; CDR3 length: 11; CDR3 protein: SARPRGSYEQY
J gene: TRBJ1-1; V gene: TRBV12-3/TRBV12-4; clone size: few; CDR3 length: 13; CDR3 protein: ASSPPRGPVTEAF
J gene: TRBJ2-1; V gene: TRBV12-3/TRBV12-4; clone size: -; CDR3 length: 13; CDR3 protein: ASSHGGLPYNEQF
J gene: TRBJ1-1; V gene: TRBV20-1; clone size: -; CDR3 length: 13; CDR3 protein: SATPGQGWNTEAF
J gene: TRBJ2-2; V gene: TRBV28; clone size: many; CDR3 length: 14; CDR3 protein: ATIRADRGVAGELF
J gene: TRBJ2-7; V gene: TRBV7-2; clone size: many; CDR3 length: 10; CDR3 protein: ASSLLGFEQY
J gene: TRBJ2-5; V gene: TRBV9; clone size: few; CDR3 length: 14; CDR3 protein: ASSGRAGGYGETQY
J gene: TRBJ2-2; V gene: TRBV28; clone size: -; CDR3 length: 10; CDR3 protein: ASSPGAGELF
J gene: TRBJ2-7; V gene: TRBV20-1; clone size: many; CDR3 length: 15; CDR3 protein: SARPMGETGGSYEQY
J gene: TRBJ2-1; V gene: TRBV29-1; clone size: few; CDR3 length: 12; CDR3 protein: SVADRATYNEQF
J gene: TRBJ2-1; V gene: TRBV9; clone size: many; CDR3 length: 11; CDR3 protein: ASSVATFNEQF
J gene: TRBJ1-6; V gene: TRBV6-6; clone size: few; CDR3 length: 11; CDR3 protein: ASSLPDNSPLH
J gene: TRBJ2-7; V gene: TRBV20-1; clone size: few; CDR3 length: 11; CDR3 protein: SARGVLSYEQY
J gene: TRBJ1-1; V gene: TRBV27; clone size: many; CDR3 length: 12; CDR3 protein: ASSRQGVGSEAF
J gene: TRBJ1-5; V gene: TRBV20-1; clone size: few; CDR3 length: 14; CDR3 protein: SAEVQGVYSNQPQH
J gene: TRBJ2-1; V gene: TRBV20-1; clone size: many; CDR3 length: 13; CDR3 protein: SARDSLGSYNEQF
J gene: TRBJ2-7; V gene: TRBV6-5; clone size: many; CDR3 length: 9; CDR3 protein: ASSDSYEQY
J gene: TRBJ1-6; V gene: TRBV21-1; clone size: many; CDR3 length: 12; CDR3 protein: ASSNWELDSPLH
J gene: TRBJ1-1; V gene: TRBV20-1; clone size: -; CDR3 length: 12; CDR3 protein: SAKRGASGTEAF
J gene: TRBJ2-5; V gene: TRBV11-1; clone size: many; CDR3 length: 12; CDR3 protein: ASSPTLYQETQY
J gene: TRBJ2-2; V gene: TRBV20-1; clone size: many; CDR3 length: 14; CDR3 protein: SARDLGLPNTGELF
J gene: TRBJ2-1; V gene: TRBV12-3/TRBV12-4; clone size: few; CDR3 length: 12; CDR3 protein: ASTRQSSYNEQF
J gene: TRBJ2-4; V gene: TRBV29-1; clone size: many; CDR3 length: 12; CDR3 protein: SVRDRLAKNIQY
J gene: TRBJ2-7; V gene: TRBV20-1; clone size: few; CDR3 length: 9; CDR3 protein: SAPLGREQY
J gene: TRBJ2-1; V gene: TRBV7-6; clone size: many; CDR3 length: 15; CDR3 protein: ASSLEMGGGVGNEQF
J gene: TRBJ1-1; V gene: TRBV5-1; clone size: few; CDR3 length: 15; CDR3 protein: ASSSLGTEGVNTEAF
J gene: TRBJ2-7; V gene: TRBV12-3/TRBV12-4; clone size: few; CDR3 length: 11; CDR3 protein: ASSPRAHAEQY
J gene: TRBJ2-7; V gene: TRBV10-3; clone size: many; CDR3 length: 12; CDR3 protein: AISGLALNYEQY
J gene: TRBJ2-2; V gene: TRBV11-2; clone size: few; CDR3 length: 13; CDR3 protein: ASSPLGRTPGELF
J gene: TRBJ2-3; V gene: TRBV29-1; clone size: -; CDR3 length: 12; CDR3 protein: SAEGGQATDTQY
J gene: TRBJ2-1; V gene: TRBV6-5; clone size: -; CDR3 length: 12; CDR3 protein: ASSYPGLAKEQF
J gene: TRBJ2-5; V gene: TRBV29-1; clone size: -; CDR3 length: 11; CDR3 protein: SVEFGVGETQY
J gene: TRBJ2-3; V gene: TRBV6-5; clone size: -; CDR3 length: 13; CDR3 protein: ASSYQGARTDTQY
J gene: TRBJ2-7; V gene: TRBV20-1; clone size: many; CDR3 length: 14; CDR3 protein: SAPRAGQGAKYEQY
J gene: TRBJ2-3; V gene: TRBV29-1; clone size: few; CDR3 length: 12; CDR3 protein: SVQGTGNTDTQY
J gene: TRBJ2-1; V gene: TRBV12-3/TRBV12-4; clone size: -; CDR3 length: 14; CDR3 protein: ASSLLVATFYNEQF
J gene: TRBJ2-2; V gene: TRBV10-3; clone size: -; CDR3 length: 16; CDR3 protein: AISDPTSDRVRTGELF
J gene: TRBJ1-1; V gene: TRBV10-3; clone size: -; CDR3 length: 10; CDR3 protein: AIRQGGTEAF